The rows below give T cell receptor beta chains drawn from one sample of a study of CD8 T cells in Susac syndrome. MiXCR was run by TCRdb on the immunoSEQ multiplex PCR reads, yielding one entry per CDR3 protein. This sample has 120,000 to 150,000 distinct CDR3 sequences, with approximately 93% found just once. The specimen was CD4+ T cells from PBMCs. The source of these receptors is a human donor in good health. CDR3s leave out the opening cysteine and the closing phenylalanine or tryptophan. Fields, in order: V gene, J gene, CDR3 protein.

V gene: TRBV20-1; J gene: TRBJ2-1; CDR3 protein: SAREGSTYNEQF
V gene: TRBV6-6; J gene: TRBJ1-2; CDR3 protein: ASSYSTLWWGGYT
V gene: TRBV18; J gene: TRBJ2-1; CDR3 protein: ASSPLLAGGPLNNEQF
V gene: TRBV12-3/TRBV12-4; J gene: TRBJ2-5; CDR3 protein: ASSSPLAGGRETQY
V gene: TRBV14; J gene: TRBJ2-5; CDR3 protein: ASSQGPGMGEETQY
V gene: TRBV27; J gene: TRBJ1-2; CDR3 protein: ASRYSRGDRVFGGYT
V gene: TRBV29-1; J gene: TRBJ2-1; CDR3 protein: SVDTSSGEQF
V gene: TRBV18; J gene: TRBJ2-5; CDR3 protein: ASSPLDREETQY
V gene: TRBV30; J gene: TRBJ1-5; CDR3 protein: AWSGQSNQPQH
V gene: TRBV6-5; J gene: TRBJ1-5; CDR3 protein: ASRPGFRNQPQH
V gene: TRBV12-3/TRBV12-4; J gene: TRBJ1-1; CDR3 protein: ASTPTGITEAF
V gene: TRBV27; J gene: TRBJ2-1; CDR3 protein: ASSRYFLPPNEQF
V gene: TRBV4-2; J gene: TRBJ1-2; CDR3 protein: ASSQDRRSGGYT
V gene: TRBV5-1; J gene: TRBJ2-3; CDR3 protein: ASSSVGGPTDTQY
V gene: TRBV4-2; J gene: TRBJ2-2; CDR3 protein: ASSPYRNTGELF
V gene: TRBV28; J gene: TRBJ2-7; CDR3 protein: ASSSPTQSYEQY
V gene: TRBV30; J gene: TRBJ2-2; CDR3 protein: AWSVISGSRELF
V gene: TRBV7-9; J gene: TRBJ2-2; CDR3 protein: ASSPGRVWTGELF
V gene: TRBV12-3/TRBV12-4; J gene: TRBJ2-1; CDR3 protein: ASSSLLGSDTYNEQF
V gene: TRBV27; J gene: TRBJ2-6; CDR3 protein: ASSRSGANVLT
V gene: TRBV20-1; J gene: TRBJ2-2; CDR3 protein: SARTGRYTGELF
V gene: TRBV27; J gene: TRBJ1-5; CDR3 protein: ASRGHSNQPQH
V gene: TRBV15; J gene: TRBJ1-1; CDR3 protein: ATSRPGGNTEAF
V gene: TRBV30; J gene: TRBJ1-2; CDR3 protein: AWSALGTAAGGYT
V gene: TRBV7-9; J gene: TRBJ1-1; CDR3 protein: ASSLESARGTEAF
V gene: TRBV16; J gene: TRBJ2-5; CDR3 protein: ASSQSKETQY
V gene: TRBV5-1; J gene: TRBJ2-5; CDR3 protein: ASSLGSDPRGETQY
V gene: TRBV20-1; J gene: TRBJ2-3; CDR3 protein: SAHLTGADTQY
V gene: TRBV9; J gene: TRBJ2-7; CDR3 protein: ASSVADRGPYEQY
V gene: TRBV12-3/TRBV12-4; J gene: TRBJ2-7; CDR3 protein: ASRRTGTTYEQY
V gene: TRBV29-1; J gene: TRBJ2-5; CDR3 protein: SVAGVIPREETQY
V gene: TRBV6-6; J gene: TRBJ1-1; CDR3 protein: ASSQTGAGSLEAF